A single sample is the source of the 2 T cell receptor beta chains below, sequenced in a study of T cells in localized non-small cell lung cancer. Sequenced by immunoSEQ multiplex PCR; TCRdb stores in-frame clones only, minus some. Seen here are tens of thousands of clones, approximately 90% observed once, and the top ten hold approximately 15%. The specimen was peripheral blood, collected before any cancer treatment. Receptors originate from a man aged 35-69 years with stage I squamous cell lung carcinoma.

V and J are TRBV10-3 and TRBJ1-1; D is possibly TRBD1 (5 bases). V was pared by 6 bases and J by 1 base, with 15 bases between. Germline CDR1 reads ENHRY; CDR2 reads SYGVKD. The CDR3 totals 15 residues. In DNA, the CDR3 is TGTGCCATCAGCCAAGTCCAGGGCGGGAACACTGAAGCTTTCTTT. Protein: CAISQVQGGNTEAFF.

CDR3: CASSLGTGPNQPQHF. The CDR3 DNA reads as TGTGCCAGCTCACTTGGGACGGGCCCCAATCAGCCCCAGCATTTT. V gene TRBV18 combines with J gene TRBJ1-5; D might be TRBD1 (5 bases). The CDR3 has 15 residues. Germline lookup yields CDR1 KGHSH and CDR2 LQKENI. Deletions cut 4 bases from V and 3 bases from J, with 13 bases between.